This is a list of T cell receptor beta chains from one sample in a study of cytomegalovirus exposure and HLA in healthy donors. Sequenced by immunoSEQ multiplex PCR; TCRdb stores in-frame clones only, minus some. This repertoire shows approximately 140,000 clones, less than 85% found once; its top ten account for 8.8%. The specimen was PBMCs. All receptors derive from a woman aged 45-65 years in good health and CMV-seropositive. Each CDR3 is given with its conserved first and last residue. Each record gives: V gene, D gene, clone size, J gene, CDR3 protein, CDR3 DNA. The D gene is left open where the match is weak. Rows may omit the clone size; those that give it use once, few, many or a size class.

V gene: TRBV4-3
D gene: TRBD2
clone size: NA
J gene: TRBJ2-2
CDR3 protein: CASSRGTSGGFGGELFF
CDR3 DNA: TGCGCCAGCAGCCGGGGGACTAGCGGGGGGTTCGGCGGGGAGCTGTTTTTT

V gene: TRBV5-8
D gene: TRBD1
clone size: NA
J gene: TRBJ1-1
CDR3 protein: CASNRQGLQAFF
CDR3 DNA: TGTGCCAGCAACCGACAGGGCTTACAAGCTTTCTTT

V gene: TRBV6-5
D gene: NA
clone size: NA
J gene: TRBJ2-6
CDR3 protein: CASSSLLRSGANVLTF
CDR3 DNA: TGTGCCAGCAGTTCCTTACTACGATCTGGGGCCAACGTCCTGACTTTC

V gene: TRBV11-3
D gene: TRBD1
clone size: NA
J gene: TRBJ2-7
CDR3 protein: CASSRQGENEQYF
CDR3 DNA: TGTGCCAGCAGTCGACAGGGAGAGAATGAGCAGTACTTC

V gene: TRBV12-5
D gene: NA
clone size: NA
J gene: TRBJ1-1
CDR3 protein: CASARREGTEAFF
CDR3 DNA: TGTGCTTCTGCAAGGCGGGAGGGAACTGAAGCTTTCTTT

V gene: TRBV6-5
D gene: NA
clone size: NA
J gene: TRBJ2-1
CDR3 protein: CASSNQGMGYNEQFF
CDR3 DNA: TGTGCCAGCAGTAATCAGGGGATGGGCTACAATGAGCAGTTCTTC

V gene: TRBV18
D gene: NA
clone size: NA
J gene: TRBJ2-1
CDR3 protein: CASSPSDSVDEQFF
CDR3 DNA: TGTGCCAGCTCACCATCGGACTCCGTTGATGAGCAGTTCTTC

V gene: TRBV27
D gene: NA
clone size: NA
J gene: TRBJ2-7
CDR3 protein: CASSLVSPLYEQYF
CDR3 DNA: TGTGCCAGCAGTTTAGTTTCCCCCCTCTACGAGCAGTACTTC

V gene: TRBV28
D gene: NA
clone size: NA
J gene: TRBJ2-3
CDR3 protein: CASSLGWDNTDTQYF
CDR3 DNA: TGTGCCAGCAGTTTAGGTTGGGACAACACAGATACGCAGTATTTT

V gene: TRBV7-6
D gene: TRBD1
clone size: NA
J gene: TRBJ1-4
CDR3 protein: CASSGDRGGGEKLFF
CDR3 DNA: TGTGCCAGCAGCGGGGACAGGGGCGGTGGAGAAAAACTGTTTTTT

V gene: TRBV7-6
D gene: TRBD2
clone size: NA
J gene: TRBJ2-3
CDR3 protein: CASSFSGVTTDTQYF
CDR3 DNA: TGTGCCAGCAGCTTTAGCGGGGTAACCACAGATACGCAGTATTTT

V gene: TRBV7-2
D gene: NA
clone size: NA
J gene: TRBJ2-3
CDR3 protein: CASSLEGPGPISTDTQYF
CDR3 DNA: TGTGCCAGCAGCTTAGAGGGCCCAGGGCCTATTAGCACAGATACGCAGTATTTT

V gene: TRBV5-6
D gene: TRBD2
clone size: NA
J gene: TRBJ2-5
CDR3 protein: CASSLSLAGGTETQYF
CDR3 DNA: TGTGCCAGCAGCCTCAGTCTAGCGGGGGGTACCGAGACCCAGTACTTC

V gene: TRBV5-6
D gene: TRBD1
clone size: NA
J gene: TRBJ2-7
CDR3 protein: CASSRDRAYEQYF
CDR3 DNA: TGTGCCAGCAGCCGGGACAGGGCCTACGAGCAGTACTTC

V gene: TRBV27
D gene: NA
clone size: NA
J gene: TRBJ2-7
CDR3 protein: CASSYRIKDSYEQYF
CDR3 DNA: TGTGCCAGCAGTTACAGGATAAAGGACTCCTACGAGCAGTACTTC

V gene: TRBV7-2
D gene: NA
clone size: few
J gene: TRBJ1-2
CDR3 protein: CATQGYYGYTF
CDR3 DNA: TGTGCCACCCAGGGGTACTATGGCTACACCTTC

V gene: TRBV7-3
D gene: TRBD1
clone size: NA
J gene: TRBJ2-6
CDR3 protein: CASSSTGGTGANVLTF
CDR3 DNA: TGTGCCAGCAGCTCAACAGGGGGCACTGGGGCCAACGTCCTGACTTTC

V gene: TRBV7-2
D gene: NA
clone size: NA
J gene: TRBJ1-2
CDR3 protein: CASSSTNYGYTF
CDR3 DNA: TGTGCCAGCAGCTCAACAAACTATGGCTACACCTTC

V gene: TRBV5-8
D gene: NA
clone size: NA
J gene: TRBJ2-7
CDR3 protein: CASSFGSAYEQYF
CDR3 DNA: TGTGCCAGCAGCTTCGGGTCAGCCTACGAGCAGTACTTC

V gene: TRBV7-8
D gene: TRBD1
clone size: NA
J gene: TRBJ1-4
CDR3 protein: CASSALRGQDNEKLFF
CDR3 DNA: TGTGCCAGCAGCGCGCTCCGGGGACAGGATAATGAAAAACTGTTTTTT

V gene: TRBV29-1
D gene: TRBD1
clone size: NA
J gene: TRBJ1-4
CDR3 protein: CSVSRTGGEKLFF
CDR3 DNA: TGCAGCGTTTCTAGGACAGGCGGTGAAAAACTGTTTTTT

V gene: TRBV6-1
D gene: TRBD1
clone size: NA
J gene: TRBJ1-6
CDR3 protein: CASSSDRSPSPLHF
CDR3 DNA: TGTGCCAGCAGTTCGGACAGGTCCCCCTCACCCCTCCACTTT

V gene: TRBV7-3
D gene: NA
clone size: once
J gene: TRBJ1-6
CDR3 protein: CASSLEAGFYNSPLHF
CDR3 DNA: TGTGCCAGCAGCCTAGAGGCAGGGTTCTATAATTCACCCCTCCACTTT

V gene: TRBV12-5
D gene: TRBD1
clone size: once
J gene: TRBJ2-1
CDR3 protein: CASEGGAVDEQFF
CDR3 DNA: TGTGCTAGTGAAGGGGGCGCGGTGGATGAGCAGTTCTTC

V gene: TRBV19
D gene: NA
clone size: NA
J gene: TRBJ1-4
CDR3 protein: CASTGDPTNEKLFF
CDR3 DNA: TGTGCCAGTACTGGAGATCCAACTAATGAAAAACTGTTTTTT

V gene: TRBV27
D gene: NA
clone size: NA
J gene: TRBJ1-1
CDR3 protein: CASSFLRGNTEAFF
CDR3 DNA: TGTGCCAGCAGTTTTTTAAGGGGAAACACTGAAGCTTTCTTT

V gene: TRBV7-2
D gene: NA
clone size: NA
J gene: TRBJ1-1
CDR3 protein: CASSLGADATEAFF
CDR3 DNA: TGTGCCAGCAGCTTAGGGGCAGATGCCACTGAAGCTTTCTTT

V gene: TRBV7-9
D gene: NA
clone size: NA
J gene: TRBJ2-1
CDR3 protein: CASSLQGRDNEQFF
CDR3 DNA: TGTGCCAGCAGCTTGCAGGGGAGGGACAATGAGCAGTTCTTC

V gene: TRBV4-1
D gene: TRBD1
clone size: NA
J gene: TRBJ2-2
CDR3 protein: CASSLTGGSNTGELFF
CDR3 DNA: TGCGCCAGCAGCCTAACAGGGGGGTCGAACACCGGGGAGCTGTTTTTT

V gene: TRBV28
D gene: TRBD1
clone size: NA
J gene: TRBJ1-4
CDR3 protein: CASSLPGTGGTNEKLFF
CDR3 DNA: TGTGCCAGCAGCCTCCCAGGGACAGGGGGCACTAATGAAAAACTGTTTTTT

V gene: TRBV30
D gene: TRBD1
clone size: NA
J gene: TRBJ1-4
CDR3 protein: CAWSKGTGGNEKLFF
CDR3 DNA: TGTGCCTGGAGTAAGGGGACAGGGGGTAATGAAAAACTGTTTTTT

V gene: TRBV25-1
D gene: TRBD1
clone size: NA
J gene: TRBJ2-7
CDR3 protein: CASSGPPGQFHEQYF
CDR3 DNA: TGTGCCAGCAGTGGTCCTCCGGGACAGTTTCACGAGCAGTACTTC

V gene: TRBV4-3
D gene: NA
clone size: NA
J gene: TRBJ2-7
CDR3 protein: CASSQEGRSYEQYF
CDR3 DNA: TGCGCCAGCAGCCAAGAAGGCAGGTCTTACGAGCAGTACTTC

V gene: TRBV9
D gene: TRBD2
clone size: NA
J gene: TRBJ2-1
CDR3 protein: CASSVQTSGGSFSYNEQFF
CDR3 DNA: TGTGCCAGCAGCGTACAGACTAGCGGGGGCTCTTTCTCCTACAATGAGCAGTTCTTC

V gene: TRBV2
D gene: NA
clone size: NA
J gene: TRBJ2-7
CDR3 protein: CASSARAGPYEQYF
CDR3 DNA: TGTGCCAGCAGTGCGAGGGCGGGGCCCTACGAGCAGTACTTC

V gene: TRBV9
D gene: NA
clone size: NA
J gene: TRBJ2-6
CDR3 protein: CASSRDVQGHGANVLTF
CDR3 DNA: TGTGCCAGCAGCAGAGACGTACAGGGTCATGGGGCCAACGTCCTGACTTTC

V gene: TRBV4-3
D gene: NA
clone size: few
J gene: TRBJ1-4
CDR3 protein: CASSLHLQATSEKLFF
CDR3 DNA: TGCGCCAGCAGCCTCCACCTACAGGCGACTAGTGAAAAACTGTTTTTT

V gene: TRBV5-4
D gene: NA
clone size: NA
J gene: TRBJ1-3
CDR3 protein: CASSRGGNTIYF
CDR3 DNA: TGTGCCAGCAGCCGGGGAGGAAACACCATATATTTT

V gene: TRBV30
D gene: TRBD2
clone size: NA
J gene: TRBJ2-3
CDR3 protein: CAWTPRDLAGPRTDTQYF
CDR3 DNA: TGTGCCTGGACCCCCCGGGATCTAGCGGGGCCCCGCACAGATACGCAGTATTTT

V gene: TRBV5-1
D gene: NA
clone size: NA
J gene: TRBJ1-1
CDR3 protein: CASSLGGLNTEAFF
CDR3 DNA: TGCGCCAGCAGCTTGGGGGGCTTGAACACTGAAGCTTTCTTT

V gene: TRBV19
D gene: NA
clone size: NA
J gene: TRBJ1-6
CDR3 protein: CASSIQGTPNSPLHF
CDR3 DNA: TGTGCCAGTAGTATCCAGGGAACTCCTAATTCACCCCTCCACTTT

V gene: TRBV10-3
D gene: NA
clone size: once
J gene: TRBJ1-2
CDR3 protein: CAISEVGGYTF
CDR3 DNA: TGTGCCATCAGTGAGGTCGGTGGCTACACCTTC

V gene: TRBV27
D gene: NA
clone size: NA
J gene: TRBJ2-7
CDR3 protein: CASSLSHNYEQYF
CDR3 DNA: TGTGCCAGCAGTTTATCGCACAACTACGAGCAGTACTTC

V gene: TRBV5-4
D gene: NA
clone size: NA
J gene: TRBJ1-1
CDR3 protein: CASSGSRLGNTEAFF
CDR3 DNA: TGTGCCAGCAGCGGGAGCCGATTGGGGAACACTGAAGCTTTCTTT

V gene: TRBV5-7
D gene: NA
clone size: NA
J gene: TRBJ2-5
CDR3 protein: CASSRGRGGQGETQYF
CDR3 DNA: TGTGCCAGCTCCCGGGGGAGGGGGGGCCAGGGGGAGACCCAGTACTTC